Following are 31 T cell receptor beta chains from one sample sequenced in a study of blood T cells in healthy people across ages. Using a J-beta primer mix together with a sample-barcoded 5' primer, a second PCR was run for roughly 6 to 12 cycles. In TCRdb, the 5' RACE reads were re-called with MiXCR into one record per CDR3 protein. This sample has roughly 930,000 distinct CDR3 sequences, with roughly 43% found just once. Source material: blood. These receptors were collected from a man aged 25 to 40 in good health.

This clonotype has just a few counts. The CDR3 DNA reads as TGTGCCAGCAGTTTGACGACTAGCGGGGGAAATGAGCAGTACTTC. Protein sequence: CASSLTTSGGNEQYF. The chain combines TRBV12-3 or TRBV12-4 with TRBJ2-7; 12 nucleotides agree with TRBD2. V lost 3 bases to trimming and J lost 7 bases; unmatched junction nucleotides: 7. The CDR3 totals 15 residues.

V and J are TRBV10-3 and TRBJ1-6, with D perhaps TRBD1 (6 bases). CDR1 and CDR2 (germline): ENHRY, SYGVKD. The CDR3 has 14 amino acids. Trimming removed 7 bases at V and 6 bases at J, with 13 bases between. The CDR3 region is CAIKKAGVNSPLHF. CDR3 coding DNA: TGTGCCATCAAGAAAGCAGGGGTTAATTCACCCCTCCACTTT.

In this sample, this clonotype turned up a few times. V is TRBV6-2 or TRBV6-3 and J is TRBJ2-1, with 11 bases that match TRBD2. CDR3 length equals 14 residues. The ends lost 5 bases at V and 8 bases at J; junction bases unmatched: 5. Germline V lookup: CDR1 MNHEY, CDR2 SVGEGT. CDR3 DNA: TGTGCCAGCAGTCGCCGGGGACTAGCGGATGAGCAGTTCTTC. Amino acids: CASSRRGLADEQFF.

This clonotype was seen more than once but under ten times. The chain has TRBV12-3 or TRBV12-4 and TRBJ2-3; D uncertain. This CDR3 has 13 residues. V gave up 6 bases and J gave up 0 bases, with 7 bases separating them. CDR3: CASRVTSTDTQYF. For the CDR3, the DNA is TGTGCCAGCAGGGTGACTAGCACAGATACGCAGTATTTT.

This clonotype was seen more than once but under ten times. The junction differs from germline at one of its ends, possibly a read error. This sequence joins TRBV2 and TRBJ2-5; D is unresolved. Looked up from germline, CDR1 is SNHLY and CDR2 is FYNNEI. CDR3 length: 12 amino acids. The CDR3, as DNA: TGTACCAGTCGAGGACCCTCGGAGACCCAGTACTTC. It translates to CTSRGPSETQYF.

This clonotype was observed at least ten times. The chain carries TRBV7-2 and TRBJ2-5; no clear D. The CDR3 has 13 amino acids. The germline V gene has CDR1 SGHTA and CDR2 FQGNSA. V shed 0 bases and J shed 2 bases, with 4 bases lying between them. The CDR3 region is CASSLARQETQYF. The CDR3 region has the DNA TGTGCCAGCAGCTTAGCAAGGCAAGAGACCCAGTACTTC.

The chain combines TRBV7-3 with TRBJ1-1, with TRBD1 as a possible D gene (5 bases). Trimming removed 5 bases from V and 0 bases from J, with 16 bases in between. The germline CDR1 and CDR2 sequences are SGHTA and FQGTGA. This CDR3 comprises 16 residues. Here the CDR3 reads CASSPGGALMNTEAFF. Here the CDR3 DNA reads TGTGCCAGCAGCCCCGGAGGGGCATTAATGAACACTGAAGCTTTCTTT. Full variable domain (remainder filled in from reference TRBV7-3 and TRBJ1-1): GAGVSQTPSNKVTEKGKYVELRCDPISGHTALYWYRQSLGQGPEFLIYFQGTGAADDSGLPNDRFFAVRPEGSVSTLKIQRTERGDSAVYLCASSPGGALMNTEAFFGQGTRLTVV.

This chain uses TRBV4-3 with TRBJ2-7; D might be TRBD2 (6 bases). The CDR3 is 15 residues long. Trimming removed 0 bases from V and 3 bases from J, with 12 bases in between. Germline CDR1 is LGHNA and CDR2 is YSLEER. CDR3 sequence: CASSQDYREFYEQYF. The CDR3 DNA sequence: TGCGCCAGCAGCCAAGATTATCGGGAGTTCTACGAGCAGTACTTC.

The rearrangement uses TRBV13 and TRBJ1-2; D is unclear. The V gene's germline CDR1 is PRHDT and CDR2 FYEKMQ (reference sequence). The CDR3 has 14 amino acids. Between the trimmed V and J ends, which lost 4 bases and 4 bases, there was a span of 13 bases. The CDR3 DNA sequence: TGTGCCAGCAGCTCCCCCCGCTTGGGCTATGGCTACACCTTC. Translation gives CASSSPRLGYGYTF.

This rearrangement joins TRBV29-1 to TRBJ2-1, with D possibly TRBD2 on 6 matching bases. This CDR3 has 13 amino acids. V was clipped by 8 bases and J by 8 bases, with 19 bases between them. Germline CDR1 reads SQVTM; CDR2 reads ANQGSEA. The CDR3 region has the DNA TGCAGCCACCGCGATTCTGGGGAGGATGAGCAGTTCTTC. Protein product: CSHRDSGEDEQFF.

This clonotype was observed a handful of times. The V call is TRBV29-1, the J call TRBJ1-2; D is uncertain. Germline loops: CDR1 SQVTM, CDR2 ANQGSEA. The ends were cut back, 3 bases at V and 4 bases at J, with 9 bases in the middle. The CDR3 has 12 amino acids. CDR3 protein: CSVDGVGYGYTF. In nucleotides, the CDR3 is TGCAGCGTTGACGGAGTGGGCTATGGCTACACCTTC.

This chain uses TRBV7-9 with TRBJ2-2; 7 bases are shared with TRBD1. The germline V gene has CDR1 SEHNR and CDR2 FQNEAQ (reference sequence). The CDR3 has 12 residues. J was trimmed by 8 bases and V by 10 bases; bases with no gene match: 7. The CDR3 loop is CAIQQGRGELFF. CDR3 nucleotides: TGTGCCATCCAACAGGGGAGAGGGGAGCTGTTTTTT.

This clonotype was observed a handful of times. This chain joins TRBV20-1 and TRBJ1-2; D gene ambiguous. V lost 2 bases, J lost 4 bases, and 11 bases lay in between. The CDR3 totals 13 residues. CDR1 and CDR2 from the germline V gene are DFQATT and SNEGSKA (reference sequence). CDR3 amino acids: CSARLHEGYGYTF. In nucleotides, the CDR3 is TGCAGTGCTAGACTCCACGAAGGCTATGGCTACACCTTC.

The chain carries TRBV27 and TRBJ1-2; D unclear. The V end lost 7 bases, the J end lost 2 bases, and 14 bases lay between the germline ends. The CDR3 length is 14 residues. The germline CDR1 and CDR2 sequences are MNHEY and SMNVEV (reference sequence). DNA for the CDR3: TGTGCCAGCACCTCACTCGGGCGGAACTATGGCTACACCTTC. This encodes CASTSLGRNYGYTF.

The genes are TRBV20-1 and TRBJ1-2, with TRBD1 matching over 9 bases. V lost 0 bases to trimming and J lost 1 base; unmatched junction nucleotides: 12. Germline values: CDR1 DFQATT, CDR2 SNEGSKA (reference sequence). The CDR3 spans 18 residues. CDR3 DNA: TGCAGTGCTAGAGATCCCCTGGAGGACAGGGGTTTTAACTATGGCTACACCTTC. This translates into CSARDPLEDRGFNYGYTF.

This clonotype was counted between two and nine times. This chain connects TRBV2 to TRBJ2-4, with 12 bases aligning to TRBD2. Germline CDR1 SNHLY, CDR2 FYNNEI. The CDR3 has 22 amino acids. The trim removed 0 bases at V and 0 bases at J, leaving 15 bases unmatched. As DNA, the CDR3 is TGTGCCAGCAGTGAAGCAGCCCTGACAGGACTAGCGGGGATTTTAGCCAAAAACATTCAGTACTTC. Translation: CASSEAALTGLAGILAKNIQYF.

The chain employs TRBV7-2 and TRBJ2-5; perhaps TRBD2 as D (5 bases). Trimming shortened V by 5 bases and J by 11 bases, and 15 bases separated the two germline ends. CDR1 and CDR2 (germline): SGHTA, FQGNSA. CDR3 length equals 12 residues. DNA for the CDR3: TGTGCCAGCAGCCTACCGAGGTGGGAGCAGTACTTC. Translating gives CASSLPRWEQYF.

This clonotype was recorded a few times. V and J are TRBV6-5 and TRBJ2-6; D perhaps matches TRBD2 (5 bases). V lost 3 bases, J lost 0 bases, and 18 bases lay in between. Per the germline V gene, CDR1 is MNHEY and CDR2 is SVGAGI. The CDR3 sequence is 19 residues long. In DNA, the CDR3 is TGTGCCAGCAGTTATAGAGGACTGGACTTTGGCTCTGGGGCCAACGTCCTGACTTTC. Its translation: CASSYRGLDFGSGANVLTF.

The count of this clonotype is one. The genes are TRBV12-3 or TRBV12-4 and TRBJ2-1, with 10 bases aligning to TRBD1. CDR3 size: 16 residues. V lost 6 bases and J lost 4; bases outside the gene matches: 9. The CDR3 protein is CASRGTGTGDYNEQFF. The CDR3 bases are TGTGCCAGCAGAGGGACCGGGACAGGGGATTACAATGAGCAGTTCTTC.

This sequence joins TRBV25-1 and TRBJ2-3; D not certain. CDR1 MGHDK and CDR2 SYGVNS come from the germline V gene. The CDR3 has 11 residues. The V end lost 11 bases, the J end lost 4 bases, and 10 bases lay between the germline ends. The CDR3 nucleotides are TGTGCCCCTAGGGCCCCAGATACGCAGTATTTT. This translates into CAPRAPDTQYF.

V is TRBV11-2 and J is TRBJ2-1; D gene ambiguous. Per the germline V gene, CDR1 is SGHAT and CDR2 is FQNNGV. The CDR3 is made up of 14 amino acids. V was clipped by 7 bases and J by 0 bases, with 10 bases between them. The CDR3 loop reads CASIPRYSYNEQFF. The CDR3, as DNA: TGTGCCAGCATCCCTAGATACTCCTACAATGAGCAGTTCTTC.

The V and J genes are TRBV12-3 or TRBV12-4 and TRBJ1-1, with D hard to call. This CDR3 has 12 residues. V lost 4 bases and J lost 7, with 10 bases in between. The CDR3 region has the DNA TGTGCCAGCAGTTCGACACCCAGTGAAGCTTTCTTT. Translated: CASSSTPSEAFF.

The chain employs TRBV6-2 or TRBV6-3 and TRBJ1-2; TRBD1 is a possible D gene (5 bases). Germline V gene sequence: CDR1 MNHEY, CDR2 SVGEGT. The CDR3 runs to 14 residues. V gave up 5 bases and J gave up 4 bases, with 14 bases separating them. The CDR3, as DNA: TGTGCCAGCAGTCAGACGGGACTGACCTATGGCTACACCTTC. This encodes CASSQTGLTYGYTF.

The chain carries TRBV28 and TRBJ2-7; no firm D call. This CDR3 has 12 residues. V lost 7 bases and J lost 1, with 8 bases in between. The germline gives CDR1 MDHEN, CDR2 SYDVKM. The CDR3 nucleotides are TGTGCCAGCACCCTGGGGTCCTACGAGCAGTACTTC. The encoded protein is CASTLGSYEQYF.

The chain has TRBV16 and TRBJ2-1; D unresolved. The length of the CDR3 is 13 residues. Germline lookup yields CDR1 KGHSY and CDR2 FQNENV. Trimming took 2 bases from V and 8 from J, leaving 10 bases between them. The CDR3 DNA sequence: TGTGCCAGCAGCCAACGGTCAGACTATGAGCAGTTCTTC. This sequence encodes CASSQRSDYEQFF.

The chain couples TRBV6-2 or TRBV6-3 to TRBJ2-5; 9 bases map to TRBD2. Losses at the gene ends were 6 bases for V and 11 bases for J; bases not matched to a gene: 16. Per the germline V gene, CDR1 is MNHEY and CDR2 is SVGEGT. The CDR3 runs to 15 residues. The CDR3 region is CASSNWRGGERKQYF. CDR3 coding DNA: TGTGCCAGCAGCAACTGGCGGGGGGGAGAGAGAAAGCAGTACTTC.

The J gene is TRBJ2-4, the V gene TRBV5-1, with unresolved D. Trimming left V 0 bases short and J 3 bases short, with 10 bases between. The CDR3 sequence is 15 residues long. CDR1 SGHRS and CDR2 YFSETQ come from the germline V gene. CDR3: CASSLEGSGKNIQYF. The CDR3 DNA reads TGCGCCAGCAGCTTGGAGGGCTCAGGCAAAAACATTCAGTACTTC. The variable domain in full, with the rest retrieved from reference TRBV5-1 and TRBJ2-4, is KAGVTQTPRYLIKTRGQQVTLSCSPISGHRSVSWYQQTPGQGLQFLFEYFSETQRNKGNFPGRFSGRQFSNSRSEMNVSTLELGDSALYLCASSLEGSGKNIQYFGAGTRLSVL.

This chain links TRBV11-3 with TRBJ2-3; 14 nucleotides line up with TRBD2. J was trimmed by 4 bases and V by 5 bases; bases with no gene match: 5. Germline lookup yields CDR1 SGHNT and CDR2 YENEEA. This CDR3 is 16 amino acids long. The CDR3: CASSLGTSGSADTQYF. The CDR3 coding sequence is TGTGCCAGCAGCCTGGGGACTAGCGGGAGTGCAGATACGCAGTATTTT.

This clonotype was counted a few times. This sequence joins TRBV20-1 and TRBJ2-1; D is ambiguous. Trimming shortened V by 0 bases and J by 3 bases, and 12 bases separated the two germline ends. This CDR3 has 15 residues. Germline loops: CDR1 DFQATT, CDR2 SNEGSKA (reference sequence). CDR3 amino acids: CSARDLVGDYNEQFF. CDR3 in DNA: TGCAGTGCTAGAGATTTAGTCGGAGACTACAATGAGCAGTTCTTC.

The chain uses TRBV11-2 and TRBJ2-5, with 9 bases fitting TRBD1. This CDR3 is 16 amino acids long. In germline, CDR1 is SGHAT, CDR2 FQNNGV. Germline trimming cut 0 bases from V and 4 bases from J; bases unmatched to any gene: 6. DNA for the CDR3: TGTGCCAGCAGCTTAGAGGGACAGGGTGGTAGAGAGACCCAGTACTTC. This gives the protein CASSLEGQGGRETQYF.

V gene TRBV12-3 or TRBV12-4 combines with J gene TRBJ1-4; D ambiguous. This CDR3 comprises 16 residues. V shed 3 bases and J shed 0 bases, with 11 bases lying between them. CDR3 sequence reads: CASSFWESATNEKLFF. CDR3 coding DNA: TGTGCCAGCAGTTTTTGGGAATCGGCAACTAATGAAAAACTGTTTTTT.